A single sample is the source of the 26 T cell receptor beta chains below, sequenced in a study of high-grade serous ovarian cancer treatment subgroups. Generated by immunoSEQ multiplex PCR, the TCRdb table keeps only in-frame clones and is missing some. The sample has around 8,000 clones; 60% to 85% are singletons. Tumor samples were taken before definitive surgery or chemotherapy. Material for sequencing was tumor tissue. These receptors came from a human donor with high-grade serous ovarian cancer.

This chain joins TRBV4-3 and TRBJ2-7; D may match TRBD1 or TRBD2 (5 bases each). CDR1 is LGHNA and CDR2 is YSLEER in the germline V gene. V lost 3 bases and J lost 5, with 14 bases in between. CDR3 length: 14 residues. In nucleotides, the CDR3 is TGCGCCAGCAGCCAGGGGCGAGGGGCCGACGAGCAGTACTTC. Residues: CASSQGRGADEQYF.

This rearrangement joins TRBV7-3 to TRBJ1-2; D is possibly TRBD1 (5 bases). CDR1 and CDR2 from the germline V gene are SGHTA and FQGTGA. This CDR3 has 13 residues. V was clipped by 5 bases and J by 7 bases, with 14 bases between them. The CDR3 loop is CASSVDGAAGYTF. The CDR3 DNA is TGTGCCAGCAGCGTCGATGGGGCGGCTGGCTACACCTTC.

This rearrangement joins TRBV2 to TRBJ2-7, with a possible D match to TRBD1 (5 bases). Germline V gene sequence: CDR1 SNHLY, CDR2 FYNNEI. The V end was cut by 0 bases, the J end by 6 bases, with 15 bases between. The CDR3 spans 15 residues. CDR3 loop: CASSEALQLGVEQYF. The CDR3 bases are TGTGCCAGCAGTGAAGCGCTTCAGTTAGGGGTCGAGCAGTACTTC.

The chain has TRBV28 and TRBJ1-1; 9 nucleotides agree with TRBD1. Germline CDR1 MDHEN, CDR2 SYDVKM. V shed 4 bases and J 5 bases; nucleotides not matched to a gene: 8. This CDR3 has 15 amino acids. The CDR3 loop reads CASSSRGTGRTEAFF. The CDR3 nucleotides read TGTGCCAGCAGTTCGCGGGGGACAGGGAGGACTGAAGCTTTCTTT.

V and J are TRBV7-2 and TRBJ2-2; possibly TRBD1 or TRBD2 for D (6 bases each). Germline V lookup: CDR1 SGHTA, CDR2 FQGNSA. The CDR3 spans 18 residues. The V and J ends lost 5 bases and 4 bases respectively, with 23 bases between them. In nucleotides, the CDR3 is TGTGCCAGCAGCCCCCGGGGGCGGTCGATTCTGGGCACCGGGGAGCTGTTTTTT. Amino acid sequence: CASSPRGRSILGTGELFF.

The chain's CDR3 is CASSLQGELEQYF. For the CDR3, the DNA is TGTGCCAGCAGCTTACAGGGGGAGCTCGAGCAGTACTTC. This chain connects TRBV7-2 to TRBJ2-5; the match to TRBD1 covers 7 bases. The last part of the DNA fits TRBJ2-7 better; the J call may be wrong. Germline loops: CDR1 SGHTA, CDR2 FQGNSA. This CDR3 has 13 residues.

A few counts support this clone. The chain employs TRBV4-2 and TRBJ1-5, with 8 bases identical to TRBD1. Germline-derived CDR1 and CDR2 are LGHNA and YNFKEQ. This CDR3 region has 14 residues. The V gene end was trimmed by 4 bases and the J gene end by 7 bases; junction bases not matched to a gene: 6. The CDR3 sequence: CASSLQGAEQPQHF. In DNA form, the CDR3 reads TGTGCCAGCAGCCTGCAGGGGGCAGAACAGCCCCAGCATTTT.

CDR3 amino acids: CASSEYLGTSTDTQYF. For the CDR3, the DNA is TGTGCCAGCAGTGAATATTTAGGGACTAGCACAGATACGCAGTATTTT. The chain employs TRBV25-1 and TRBJ2-3, with D perhaps TRBD2 (6 bases). Germline V lookup: CDR1 MGHDK, CDR2 SYGVNS. V shed 0 bases and J shed 0 bases, with 10 bases lying between them. CDR3 length: 16 amino acids. The complete variable domain, with remaining parts taken from reference TRBV25-1 and TRBJ2-3, reads EADIYQTPRYLVIGTGKKITLECSQTMGHDKMYWYQQDPGMELHLIHYSYGVNSTEKGDLSSESTVSRIRTEHFPLTLESARPSHTSQYLCASSEYLGTSTDTQYFGPGTRLTVL.

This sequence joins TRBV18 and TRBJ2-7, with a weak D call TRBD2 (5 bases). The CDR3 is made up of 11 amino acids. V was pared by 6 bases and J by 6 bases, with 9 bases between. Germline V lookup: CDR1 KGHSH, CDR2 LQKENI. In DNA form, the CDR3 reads TGTGCCAGCTCCCTCGAGGGCGAGCAGTACTTC. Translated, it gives CASSLEGEQYF.

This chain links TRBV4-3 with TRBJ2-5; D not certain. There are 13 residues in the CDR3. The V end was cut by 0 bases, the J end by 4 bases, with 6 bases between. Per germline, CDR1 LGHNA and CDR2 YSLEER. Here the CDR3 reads CASSQDRVETQYF. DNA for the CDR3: TGCGCCAGCAGCCAAGATCGGGTAGAGACCCAGTACTTC.

This CDR3 is CASSPKDKNTEAFF. The CDR3 DNA reads as TGTGCCAGCTCACCTAAAGACAAGAACACTGAAGCTTTCTTT. The rearrangement links TRBV18 to TRBJ1-1; no firm D call. V lost 3 bases to trimming and J lost 1 base, with 9 bases between them. Looked up from germline, CDR1 is KGHSH and CDR2 is LQKENI. The length of the CDR3 is 14 residues. Full variable domain (remainder filled in from reference TRBV18 and TRBJ1-1): NAGVMQNPRHLVRRRGQEARLRCSPMKGHSHVYWYRQLPEEGLKFMVYLQKENIIDESGMPKERFSAEFPKEGPSILRIQQVVRGDSAAYFCASSPKDKNTEAFFGQGTRLTVV.

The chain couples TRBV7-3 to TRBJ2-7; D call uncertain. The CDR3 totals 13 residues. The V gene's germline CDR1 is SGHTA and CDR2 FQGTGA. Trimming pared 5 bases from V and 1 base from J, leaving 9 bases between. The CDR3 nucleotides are TGTGCCAGCAGCGTTTACGGGTCCTACGAGCAGTACTTC. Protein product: CASSVYGSYEQYF.

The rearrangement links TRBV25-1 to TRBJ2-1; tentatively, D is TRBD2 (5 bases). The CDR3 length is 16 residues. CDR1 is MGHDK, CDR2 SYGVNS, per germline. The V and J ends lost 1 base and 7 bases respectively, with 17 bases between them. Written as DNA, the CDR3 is TGTGCCAGCAGTGAATTCGGTAAGAAGAGAGGGAATGAGCAGTTCTTC. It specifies CASSEFGKKRGNEQFF.

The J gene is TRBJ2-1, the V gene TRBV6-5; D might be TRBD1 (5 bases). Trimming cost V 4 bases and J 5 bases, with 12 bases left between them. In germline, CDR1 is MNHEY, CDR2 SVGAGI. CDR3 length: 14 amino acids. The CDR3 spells CASSSVDTNNEQFF. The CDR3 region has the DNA TGTGCCAGCAGTTCCGTGGACACAAACAATGAGCAGTTCTTC.

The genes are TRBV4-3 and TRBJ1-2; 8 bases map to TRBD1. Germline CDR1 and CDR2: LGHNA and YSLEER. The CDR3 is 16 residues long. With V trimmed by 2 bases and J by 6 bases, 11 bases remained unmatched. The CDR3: CASSQLTGVSRNGYTF. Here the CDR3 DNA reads TGCGCCAGCAGCCAACTGACAGGGGTGAGCAGAAATGGCTACACCTTC.

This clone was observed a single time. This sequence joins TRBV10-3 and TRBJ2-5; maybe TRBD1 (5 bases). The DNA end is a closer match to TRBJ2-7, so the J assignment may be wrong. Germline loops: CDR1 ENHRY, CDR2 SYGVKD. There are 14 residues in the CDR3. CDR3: CAISESGQHYEQYF. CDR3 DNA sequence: TGTGCCATCAGTGAGTCGGGGCAGCATTACGAGCAGTACTTC.

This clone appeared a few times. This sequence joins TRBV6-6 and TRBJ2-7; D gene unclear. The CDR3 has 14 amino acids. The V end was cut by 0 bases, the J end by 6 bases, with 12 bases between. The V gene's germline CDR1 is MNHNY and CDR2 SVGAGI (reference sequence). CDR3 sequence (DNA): TGTGCCAGCAGTTACTCTGGCCTTAACTCCGAGCAGTACTTC. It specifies CASSYSGLNSEQYF.

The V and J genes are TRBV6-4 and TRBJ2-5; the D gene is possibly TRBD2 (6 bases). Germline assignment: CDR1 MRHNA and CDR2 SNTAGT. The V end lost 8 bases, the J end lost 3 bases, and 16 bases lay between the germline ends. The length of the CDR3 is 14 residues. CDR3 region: CASQVGSGKETQYF. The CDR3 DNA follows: TGTGCCAGCCAGGTCGGGAGTGGGAAAGAGACCCAGTACTTC.

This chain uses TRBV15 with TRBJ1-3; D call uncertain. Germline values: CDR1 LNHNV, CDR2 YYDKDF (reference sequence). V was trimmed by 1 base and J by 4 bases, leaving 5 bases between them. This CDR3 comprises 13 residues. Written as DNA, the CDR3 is TGTGCCACCAGCAGAGGACGGGGAAACACCATATATTTT. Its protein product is CATSRGRGNTIYF. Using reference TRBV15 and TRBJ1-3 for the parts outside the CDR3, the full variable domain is DAMVIQNPRYQVTQFGKPVTLSCSQTLNHNVMYWYQQKSSQAPKLLFHYYDKDFNNEADTPDNFQSRRPNTSFCFLDIRSPGLGDTAMYLCATSRGRGNTIYFGEGSWLTVV.

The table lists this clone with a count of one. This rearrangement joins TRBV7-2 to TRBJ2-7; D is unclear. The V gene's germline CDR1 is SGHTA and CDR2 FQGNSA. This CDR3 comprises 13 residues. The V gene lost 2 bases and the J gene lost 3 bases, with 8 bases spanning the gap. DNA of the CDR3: TGTGCCAGCAGCTTATCCCCCGGCTACGAGCAGTACTTC. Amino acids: CASSLSPGYEQYF.

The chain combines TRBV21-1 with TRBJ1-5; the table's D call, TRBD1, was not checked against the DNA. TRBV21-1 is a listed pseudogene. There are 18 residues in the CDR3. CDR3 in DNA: TGTGCCAGCAGCCCAACTTATCTGAACAGCTCTTGCAATCAGCCCCAGCATTTT. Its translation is CASSPTYLNSSCNQPQHF.

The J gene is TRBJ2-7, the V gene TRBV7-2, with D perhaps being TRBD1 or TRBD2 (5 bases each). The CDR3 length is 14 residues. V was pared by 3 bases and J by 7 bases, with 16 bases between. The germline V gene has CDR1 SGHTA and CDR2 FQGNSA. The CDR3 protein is CASSFGTGRREQYF. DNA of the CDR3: TGTGCCAGCAGCTTTGGGACGGGCCGTCGGGAGCAGTACTTC.

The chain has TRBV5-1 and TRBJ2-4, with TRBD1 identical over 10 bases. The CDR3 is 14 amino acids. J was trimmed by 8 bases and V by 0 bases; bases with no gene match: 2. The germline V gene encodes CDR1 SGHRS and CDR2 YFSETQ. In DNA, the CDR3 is TGCGCCAGCAGCTTGGGAGGACAGGGGGACATTCAGTACTTC. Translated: CASSLGGQGDIQYF.

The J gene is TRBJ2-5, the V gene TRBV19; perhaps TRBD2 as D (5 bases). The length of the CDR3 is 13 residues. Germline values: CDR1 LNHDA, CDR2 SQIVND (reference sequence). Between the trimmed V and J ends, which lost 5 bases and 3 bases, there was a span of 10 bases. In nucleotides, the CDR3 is TGTGCCAGTAGTGGGAGCGTGAAAGAGACCCAGTACTTC. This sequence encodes CASSGSVKETQYF.

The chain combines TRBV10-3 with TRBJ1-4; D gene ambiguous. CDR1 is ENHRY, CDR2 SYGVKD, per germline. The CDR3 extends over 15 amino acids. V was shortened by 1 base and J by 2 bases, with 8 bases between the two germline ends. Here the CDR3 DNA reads TGTGCCATCAGTGAGTTTGGAGGGACTAATGAAAAACTGTTTTTT. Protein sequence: CAISEFGGTNEKLFF.

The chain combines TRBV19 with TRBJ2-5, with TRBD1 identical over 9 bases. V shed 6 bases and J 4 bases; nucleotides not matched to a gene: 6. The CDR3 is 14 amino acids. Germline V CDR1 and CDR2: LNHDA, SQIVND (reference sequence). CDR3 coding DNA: TGTGCCAGTAGCCATCGACAGGGGGGAGAGACCCAGTACTTC. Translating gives CASSHRQGGETQYF.